This T cell receptor beta chain was identified during a study of blood T cell repertoires in COVID-19. The wider study: PBMCs, B-cell-depleted T cells, or T cells provided the cDNA or gDNA that made up the material.

Germline CDR1 is ENHRY and CDR2 is SYGVKD. The V end was cut by 2 bases, the J end by 8 bases, with 13 bases between. The CDR3 consists of 14 residues. Generated by immunoSEQ multiplex PCR, the TCRdb table keeps only in-frame clones and is missing some. The sample records around 260,000 clones, roughly four fifths being singletons. The sample comprised peripheral blood. This TCR was recovered from a woman in her fifties or sixties who had recovered from COVID-19. The chain employs TRBV10-3 and TRBJ2-1; D is perhaps TRBD1 (6 bases). CDR3 sequence reads: CAISEGGLLDEQFF. CDR3 coding DNA: TGTGCCATCAGTGAGGGGGGCCTCCTCGATGAGCAGTTCTTC.